This T cell receptor (beta chain) was retrieved from a study of vaccination effects on CD4 cells after COVID-19. General study results and limits: Healthy vaccinees' vaccine-induced clones included only 1 of 255 cross-reacting with common cold coronaviruses. Marked contraction was observed in infection-induced and vaccine-induced clones late after vaccination. Missing from the study were early post-infection timepoints, and its convalescent patients were few.

Here immunoSEQ multiplex PCR was the method, and the copy in TCRdb shows in-frame clones only, minus some. Counted here are 40,000 to 45,000 clones, around 67% occurring once; the ten biggest clones make up under 30%. The V gene's germline CDR1 is SGHTA and CDR2 FQGNSA. This CDR3 comprises 14 residues. J lost 7 bases, V lost 2 bases, and 5 bases had no gene match. This clone was detected only a few times. What it recognizes is unknown. Viral peptide pools were used in the ViraFEST assay to expand antigen-specific CD4+ T cells, and sequencing came afterward. Following culture for about ten days, CD4+ T cells were isolated. Nobody among the vaccine recipients had prior SARS-CoV-2 infection (nucleocapsid antibodies were negative). It was with roughly 10 IU/ml IL-2 and 9.5 to 10 ug/ml peptides that around 1.9 million PBMC per well were cultured.

The genes are TRBV7-2 and TRBJ2-4; 7 bases are a match to TRBD1. This receptor was obtained from a human donor who received a COVID-19 vaccine. Sequences were derived from CD4+ T cells from PBMCs cultured with HCoV-OC43 spike peptides, sampled before COVID-19 vaccination. Noted subset: HCoV-OC43 spike overlapping peptide pool stimulation. The CDR3 region is CASSLPGGWNIQYF. DNA for the CDR3: TGTGCCAGCAGCTTACCAGGGGGATGGAACATTCAGTACTTC.